This T cell receptor (beta chain) was documented in a study of control samples from healthy donors and cancer patients. The length of the CDR3 is 11 residues. Germline V gene lookup returns CDR1 SGHRS and CDR2 YFSETQ. Trimming pared 2 bases from V and 5 bases from J, leaving 5 bases between. Data came from immunoSEQ multiplex PCR; TCRdb stores just in-frame clones and leaves some out. The sample shows approximately 170,000 clones, around 90% of them seen only once. The source material was blood. The gene calls are TRBV5-1 and TRBJ2-7; D is ambiguous. The TCR originated in a woman aged 25 to 39 in good health. The CDR3 coding sequence is TGCGCCAGCAGCTTCGGCCACGAGCAGTACTTC. Amino acids: CASSFGHEQYF.